This TCR beta chain comes out of a study of response to subunit inactivated influenza vaccine. Points from the study as a whole: Authors suggested that a seasonal influenza vaccination recruits few new T cells each time.

V dropped 4 bases and J dropped 6 bases, with 23 bases sitting between them. Looked up from germline, CDR1 is MDHEN and CDR2 is SYDVKM. CDR3 length equals 17 residues. As for this clonotype: Its specificity is unknown.

One entry per CDR3 protein, called by TCRdb with MiXCR from the RT-PCR reads. The sample carries 500,000 to 650,000 distinct CDR3 sequences, 6% to 9% recorded once. Specimen: PBMCs from blood, collected less than 25 months after vaccination. This sequence was found in a man aged 50-75 years who received an inactivated influenza vaccine. The chain couples TRBV28 to TRBJ2-3; D ambiguous. CDR3 in amino acids: CASSSLQAHLPGDTQYF. In nucleotides, the CDR3 is TGTGCCAGCAGTTCCCTCCAGGCTCATCTTCCCGGGGATACGCAGTATTTT. Using reference TRBV28 and TRBJ2-3 for the parts outside the CDR3, the full variable domain is DVKVTQSSRYLVKRTGEKVFLECVQDMDHENMFWYRQDPGLGLRLIYFSYDVKMKEKGDIPEGYSVSREKKERFSLILESASTNQTSMYLCASSSLQAHLPGDTQYFGPGTRLTVL.